The 3 T cell receptor beta chains below come from one sample, sequenced in a study of T cells after somatic rescue of genetic block. Profiling relied on immunoSEQ multiplex PCR, and the TCRdb table lists in-frame clones only, not all of them. The profile covers fewer than 150,000 clones, with 80% to 95% appearing a single time and 1.4% to 1.5% taken by the ten largest. Sequencing was carried out using peripheral blood mononuclear cells (PBMCs). Receptors originate from a woman younger than 35.

The chain recombines TRBV2 with TRBJ2-7, with TRBD2 matching over 8 bases. Per germline, CDR1 SNHLY and CDR2 FYNNEI. The CDR3 spans 13 residues. With 0 bases clipped from V and 6 bases from J, the junction kept 1 base outside the gene matches. The CDR3, as DNA: TGTGCCAGCAGTGAAGCGCGGGGGGCCGAGCAGTACTTC. Translation gives CASSEARGAEQYF.

The chain couples TRBV25-1 to TRBJ1-2; the D gene is possibly TRBD1 (6 bases). Trimming stripped 4 bases from V and 5 bases from J, with 11 bases between. Germline assignment: CDR1 MGHDK and CDR2 SYGVNS. CDR3 length equals 13 residues. The CDR3 spells CASSGGGPYGYTF. As DNA, the CDR3 is TGTGCCAGCAGTGGGGGGGGCCCATATGGCTACACCTTC.

To note about this clone: Other DNA sequences in the same sample also yield this CDR3. The gene calls are TRBV18 and TRBJ1-2; D uncertain. CDR1 and CDR2 (germline): KGHSH, LQKENI. The CDR3 totals 13 residues. Trimming shortened V by 3 bases and J by 2 bases, and 7 bases separated the two germline ends. The CDR3 nucleotides are TGTGCCAGCTCACCCGAGGACAACTATGGCTACACCTTC. Its translation: CASSPEDNYGYTF. Full variable domain (missing parts from reference TRBV18 and TRBJ1-2): NAGVMQNPRHLVRRRGQEARLRCSPMKGHSHVYWYRQLPEEGLKFMVYLQKENIIDESGMPKERFSAEFPKEGPSILRIQQVVRGDSAAYFCASSPEDNYGYTFGSGTRLTVV.